The entry that follows covers one TCR beta chain sequence. This clonotype was recorded at least ten times. What antigen it recognizes has not been identified. Base qualities are not recorded, but no much larger clone differs from it by a single base. This entry comes from a study of T cells in Graves' hyperthyroidism and ophthalmopathy (dated by TCRdb to 2018 to 2020). Context from the whole study: Peripheral blood was sampled at the time of initial diagnosis, prior to any treatment. According to the paper, TCR Vbeta CDR3 sequencing was carried out on some 130 peripheral blood samples, which came from 40 to 45 ophthalmopathy, approximately 72 hyperthyroidism and approximately 17 progressor patients. TCR V-J signatures able to tell the groups apart were searched for in a discovery cohort of 90 to 100 patients, of whom about 40 had Graves' ophthalmopathy and 55 to 65 had stable Graves' hyperthyroidism. The 75 to 100 discovery patients were divided at random into training and test sets in a 7:3 ratio. After sampling, hyperthyroidism patients received methimazole starting at 30 mg daily, and ophthalmopathy patients received high-dose intravenous methylprednisolone. Prospective prediction of ophthalmopathy was tested in an independent validation cohort consisting of about 20 hyperthyroidism patients and over 15 patients who later progressed to ophthalmopathy. In addition, the study compared T-cell repertoires in thyroid tissue and in blood from roughly six Graves' hyperthyroidism patients.

The TCR beta CDR3 regions were amplified from the RNA transcripts. The TCR CDR3 was subjected to a first round of RT-PCR using the HTBI primer set and the Qiagen OneStep RT-PCR kit. Libraries were constructed in a second round of multiplex PCR, after which size selection and purification were carried out. Paired-end sequencing of the libraries was performed with 100 bp reads on an Illumina HiSeq2000. The paper's data handling went like this. SOAPnuke was used to process the raw data, removing reads that contained adapters or uncalled bases, had a mean Phred below 15, or lacked an exact match to the constant primer or identifier. High-quality paired reads were merged using COPE v1.2.5, and each unique nucleotide sequence was defined as a clonotype. Clonotypes were aligned to IMGT TRBV, TRBD and TRBJ reference segments using MiTCR v1.1. The analysis included only V-J combinations with a frequency above 0.0001, which together covered 99.2% of the repertoires. A TCS score was defined as the ratio of F50 (clonal expansion) to E x V (chaos), with BLOSUM62-based TCRdist applied between CDR3 peptides within each V-J. Welch's t-statistics and random forest reduced some 510 V-J features to roughly 13, which were used in a naive Bayes classifier (R e1071). The public reads were quality trimmed at Q25 with fastp and then assembled into clones with MiXCR by TCRdb, keeping productive beta chains. Rows with a matching CDR3 protein are joined into one entry that keeps the most common DNA and genes. TCRdb, rather than the study authors, made the V and J calls. Present in this sample are under 400,000 distinct CDR3 sequences, approximately 18% of which were seen just once. About 16% of the sample is held by the ten biggest clonotypes.

Points the paper makes about the study in general: Most expanded thyroid clonotypes (frequency above 0.001) were also found in blood, which suggests that blood repertoires may mirror thyroid immune responses. No statistical method was used to set the sample size in advance, and investigators knew the group allocation. During validation, the model predicted progression to ophthalmopathy a median of around 6 months ahead of onset, with almost 71% sensitivity and under 85% specificity. A model built on a 13 V-J signature distinguished ophthalmopathy from stable hyperthyroidism, reaching about 88% sensitivity and under 84% specificity in cross-validation and 80%/75% in testing.

Moderately to severely active disease, a Clinical Activity Score of at least 3, a NOSPECS grade of at least 4, and a duration under 3 months were present in ophthalmopathy patients. Any patient with an uncontrolled infection, another autoimmune disease, pregnancy or lactation was excluded. Diagnoses relied on clinical symptoms, serum thyroxine and TRAb, thyroid ultrasound and orbital computed tomography. PBMCs were isolated from approximately 10 ml of fresh peripheral blood by Ficoll-Paque density gradient centrifugation. Total RNA was extracted using Trizol reagent, and RNA quality was assessed on an Agilent 2100 Bioanalyzer. Material for sequencing was blood. The receptor was isolated from a woman in her forties with Graves' ophthalmopathy.

At the DNA level, the sequence is TGTGCCAGCAGTGATGGGATACCCCATTCTGAAGCTTTCTTT. Translation gives CASSDGIPHSEAFF. The chain is assembled from TRBV2 and TRBJ1-1; no D gene is confidently identified. Trimming at the junction amounts to 3 bases on V and 6 bases on J, and the germline ends lie 14 bases apart. Based on the germline V gene, the CDR1 and CDR2 sequences are SNHLY and FYNNEI. Inclusive of the bounding cysteine and phenylalanine, the CDR3 is 14 residues long. Just CDR3 DNA is preserved here, 42 bases in frame from base 1.